The 26 T cell receptor beta chains given below trace back to one sample, sequenced in a study of cytomegalovirus exposure and HLA in healthy donors. Researchers ran the PCR with 60 Vbeta and 13 Jbeta primers. Data came from immunoSEQ multiplex PCR; TCRdb stores just in-frame clones and leaves some out. The sample holds 80,000 to 95,000 clones, 84% seen once. Sequencing was performed on PBMCs. The receptors stem from a young woman in good health and CMV-seropositive.

The chain couples TRBV2 to TRBJ1-1; 10 nucleotides line up with TRBD1. The CDR3 is made up of 16 amino acids. Trimming took 6 bases from V and 5 from J; bases not matched to a gene: 12. Germline loops: CDR1 SNHLY, CDR2 FYNNEI. CDR3 residues: CASSGQTGGRGTEAFF. The CDR3, as DNA: TGTGCCAGCAGCGGCCAGACAGGGGGCAGGGGGACTGAAGCTTTCTTT. The full variable domain, with the rest looked up from reference TRBV2 and TRBJ1-1, is EPEVTQTPSHQVTQMGQEVILRCVPISNHLYFYWYRQILGQKVEFLVSFYNNEISEKSEIFDDQFSVERPDGSNFTLKIRSTKLEDSAMYFCASSGQTGGRGTEAFFGQGTRLTVV.

This CDR3 is CASSYQGQGMGKLFF. CDR3 bases: TGTGCCAGCAGTTATCAGGGACAGGGGATGGGAAAACTGTTTTTT. V usage is TRBV6-5 and J usage is TRBJ1-4; 10 bases line up with TRBD1. The V gene end was trimmed by 3 bases and the J gene end by 10 bases; junction bases not matched to a gene: 8. Germline CDR1 reads MNHEY; CDR2 reads SVGAGI. This CDR3 has 15 residues.

The V and J genes are TRBV6-1 and TRBJ1-2; TRBD1 aligns across 7 bases. The trim removed 0 bases at V and 5 bases at J, leaving 12 bases unmatched. This CDR3 is built from 17 residues. Germline V gene data show CDR1 as MNHNS and CDR2 as SASEGT. The CDR3 protein is CASSEARQGYIFYGYTF. The CDR3 region has the DNA TGTGCCAGCAGTGAAGCCCGACAGGGCTATATATTTTATGGCTACACCTTC.

This chain uses TRBV2 with TRBJ2-6; a weak D match, TRBD2 (5 bases). Germline V lookup: CDR1 SNHLY, CDR2 FYNNEI. The CDR3 extends over 15 amino acids. Trimming pared 7 bases from V and 4 bases from J, leaving 14 bases between. The CDR3 reads CASNSGSGGANVLTF. DNA of the CDR3: TGTGCCAGCAACAGCGGATCGGGAGGGGCCAACGTCCTGACTTTC. The entire variable domain, with the rest obtained from reference TRBV2 and TRBJ2-6, is as follows: EPEVTQTPSHQVTQMGQEVILRCVPISNHLYFYWYRQILGQKVEFLVSFYNNEISEKSEIFDDQFSVERPDGSNFTLKIRSTKLEDSAMYFCASNSGSGGANVLTFGAGSRLTVL.

The J gene is TRBJ2-3, the V gene TRBV4-2, with a tentative D call TRBD2 (7 bases). From germline, CDR1 is LGHNA and CDR2 YNFKEQ. The ends were cut back, 1 base at V and 3 bases at J, with 17 bases in the middle. The CDR3 extends over 17 amino acids. The CDR3, as DNA: TGTGCCAGCAGCCAAGGAGTACCCGGGGGGCGAACAGATACGCAGTATTTT. Translated: CASSQGVPGGRTDTQYF.

The chain is built from TRBV15 and TRBJ2-7, with D perhaps TRBD2 (6 bases). V lost 0 bases and J 5 bases, leaving 14 bases between the germline ends. Germline values: CDR1 LNHNV, CDR2 YYDKDF (reference sequence). The CDR3 consists of 15 residues. CDR3 residues: CATSREIPSVNEQYF. The CDR3 DNA is TGTGCCACCAGCAGAGAGATTCCTAGCGTCAACGAGCAGTACTTC. Looking up the rest from reference TRBV15 and TRBJ2-7 gives the full variable domain: DAMVIQNPRYQVTQFGKPVTLSCSQTLNHNVMYWYQQKSSQAPKLLFHYYDKDFNNEADTPDNFQSRRPNTSFCFLDIRSPGLGDTAMYLCATSREIPSVNEQYFGPGTRLTVT.

The chain carries TRBV27 and TRBJ2-2; D is ambiguous. CDR3 length: 13 amino acids. CDR1 is MNHEY and CDR2 is SMNVEV in the germline V gene (reference sequence). V was clipped by 3 bases and J by 7 bases, with 9 bases between them. This CDR3 reads CASSFPGHGELFF. DNA of the CDR3: TGTGCCAGCAGTTTCCCGGGTCACGGGGAGCTGTTTTTT.

CDR3: CASSPGTSGSRADTQYF. DNA for the CDR3: TGTGCCAGCAGCCCCGGGACTAGCGGGAGTAGGGCAGATACGCAGTATTTT. The V and J genes are TRBV9 and TRBJ2-3, with 14 bases identical to TRBD2. There are 17 residues in the CDR3. With 4 bases clipped from V and 4 bases from J, the junction kept 8 bases outside the gene matches. The germline V gene has CDR1 SGDLS and CDR2 YYNGEE. Full variable domain (remainder filled in from reference TRBV9 and TRBJ2-3): DSGVTQTPKHLITATGQRVTLRCSPRSGDLSVYWYQQSLDQGLQFLIQYYNGEERAKGNILERFSAQQFPDLHSELNLSSLELGDSALYFCASSPGTSGSRADTQYFGPGTRLTVL.

This clone was counted many times. This chain joins TRBV6-4 and TRBJ2-1; 7 bases fit TRBD2. Germline lookup yields CDR1 MRHNA and CDR2 SNTAGT. V was clipped by 0 bases and J by 10 bases; unmatched bases: 3. The CDR3 consists of 13 residues. The CDR3 loop reads CASSDSGRGEQFF. In DNA form, the CDR3 reads TGTGCCAGCAGTGACTCTGGGCGGGGGGAGCAGTTCTTC.

CDR3 bases: TGTGCCAGCAGAGAGCGGGAGACCGACGAGCAGTACTTC. Translation gives CASRERETDEQYF. The chain joins TRBV27 to TRBJ2-7; 8 nucleotides agree with TRBD2. Germline trimming cut 6 bases from V and 5 bases from J; bases unmatched to any gene: 6. Germline assignment: CDR1 MNHEY and CDR2 SMNVEV (reference sequence). The CDR3 spans 13 residues.

About this clone itself: A read error may produce the germline difference seen at one junction end. Other nucleotide sequences from this sample produce the same CDR3. CDR3 in amino acids: CASSLGQANTEAFF. The CDR3 DNA reads TGTGCTAGCAGCTTAGGACAGGCGAACACTGAAGCTTTCTTT. The chain recombines TRBV7-7 with TRBJ1-1; TRBD1 matches 7 bases. Germline assignment: CDR1 SSHAT and CDR2 FNYEAQ (reference sequence). The CDR3 has 14 amino acids.

V gene TRBV25-1 combines with J gene TRBJ2-3; perhaps TRBD2 as D (5 bases). This CDR3 has 17 residues. Trimming shortened V by 3 bases and J by 2 bases, and 18 bases separated the two germline ends. Germline assignment: CDR1 MGHDK and CDR2 SYGVNS. The CDR3 DNA reads as TGTGCCAGCAGTGAGTCTGGGCGGGTACTATCCACAGATACGCAGTATTTT. As protein: CASSESGRVLSTDTQYF. Drawing the rest from reference TRBV25-1 and TRBJ2-3, the complete variable domain is EADIYQTPRYLVIGTGKKITLECSQTMGHDKMYWYQQDPGMELHLIHYSYGVNSTEKGDLSSESTVSRIRTEHFPLTLESARPSHTSQYLCASSESGRVLSTDTQYFGPGTRLTVL.

The V and J genes are TRBV5-1 and TRBJ2-2; 11 bases match TRBD2. Germline-derived CDR1 and CDR2 are SGHRS and YFSETQ. V was clipped by 2 bases and J by 7 bases; unmatched bases: 7. CDR3 length: 16 amino acids. CDR3 residues: CASSLGLAGGVGELFF. Written as DNA, the CDR3 is TGCGCCAGCAGCTTAGGGCTAGCGGGAGGTGTCGGGGAGCTGTTTTTT.

This sequence joins TRBV19 and TRBJ1-1, with 10 bases fitting TRBD1. Germline lookup yields CDR1 LNHDA and CDR2 SQIVND (reference sequence). The length of the CDR3 is 17 residues. The junction had 8 bases not matched to a gene; V was cut back by 4 bases and J by 0 bases. In DNA form, the CDR3 reads TGTGCCAGTAGTACCAGGGACAGGGGTCTCATGAACACTGAAGCTTTCTTT. It translates to CASSTRDRGLMNTEAFF.

This chain links TRBV6-5 with TRBJ1-4; 9 positions match TRBD1. Germline V CDR1 and CDR2: MNHEY, SVGAGI. The V and J ends lost 6 bases and 8 bases, in that order; junction bases with no gene match: 10. The CDR3 extends over 15 amino acids. Written as DNA, the CDR3 is TGTGCCAGCAGGGGACAGGGCTCACCGGAGGAAAAACTGTTTTTT. It translates to CASRGQGSPEEKLFF.

The gene calls are TRBV4-2 and TRBJ2-3; maybe TRBD1 (6 bases). V lost 0 bases to trimming and J lost 4 bases, with 8 bases between them. Germline CDR1 reads LGHNA; CDR2 reads YNFKEQ. The CDR3 runs 14 residues. In DNA, the CDR3 is TGTGCCAGCAGCCAAGAACAGGGAGCAGATACGCAGTATTTT. It codes for CASSQEQGADTQYF.

This chain joins TRBV5-1 and TRBJ2-5; 13 bases agree with TRBD2. Germline CDR1 reads SGHRS; CDR2 reads YFSETQ. The ends lost 2 bases at V and 5 bases at J; junction bases unmatched: 6. The CDR3 covers 16 residues. CDR3 amino acids: CASSLTSTSGRETQYF. In DNA form, the CDR3 reads TGCGCCAGCAGCTTAACGTCGACTAGCGGGAGGGAGACCCAGTACTTC.

This clone was counted between two and nine times. The chain combines TRBV28 with TRBJ1-2, with a tentative D call TRBD1 (6 bases). CDR3 length equals 12 residues. Trimming stripped 6 bases from V and 14 bases from J, with 19 bases between. The germline V gene has CDR1 MDHEN and CDR2 SYDVKM. CDR3 in DNA: TGTGCCAGCAGCAGTTGGGCAGGGGAATGGACCTTC. Translating it yields CASSSWAGEWTF.

The chain recombines TRBV5-1 with TRBJ2-2; a possible D gene is TRBD1 (5 bases). Looked up from germline, CDR1 is SGHRS and CDR2 is YFSETQ. The V gene lost 2 bases and the J gene lost 1 base, with 9 bases spanning the gap. The CDR3 contains 15 residues. The CDR3 nucleotides are TGCGCCAGCAGCTTTTGGACACTGAACACCGGGGAGCTGTTTTTT. It translates to CASSFWTLNTGELFF.

CDR3 sequence reads: CASSYSGGMNTEAFF. The CDR3 DNA follows: TGTGCCAGCAGTTACTCGGGGGGTATGAACACTGAAGCTTTCTTT. The rearrangement uses TRBV6-5 and TRBJ1-1; possible D gene TRBD1, 5 bases. CDR1 is MNHEY, CDR2 SVGAGI, per germline. The V end lost 0 bases, the J end lost 0 bases, and 8 bases lay between the germline ends. CDR3 length equals 15 residues.

This chain connects TRBV28 to TRBJ2-1; 10 bases agree with TRBD2. This CDR3 spans 16 amino acids. V lost 4 bases to trimming and J lost 3 bases; unmatched junction nucleotides: 6. Germline lookup yields CDR1 MDHEN and CDR2 SYDVKM. This chain's CDR3 is CASSSRAGGDYNEQFF. Written as DNA, the CDR3 is TGTGCCAGCAGTTCACGAGCGGGAGGGGACTACAATGAGCAGTTCTTC.

The chain has TRBV6-1 and TRBJ2-7; TRBD1 aligns across 8 bases. The CDR3 consists of 13 residues. Per the germline V gene, CDR1 is MNHNS and CDR2 is SASEGT. V lost 10 bases, J lost 2 bases, and 7 bases stayed unmatched. The chain's CDR3 is CANRDRNTYEQYF. For the CDR3, the DNA is TGTGCCAACCGGGACAGGAACACCTACGAGCAGTACTTC.

The gene calls are TRBV7-6 and TRBJ2-7; TRBD1 agrees at 8 bases. The CDR3 has 12 amino acids. Germline CDR1 reads SGHVS; CDR2 reads FNYEAQ. V shed 8 bases, J shed 3 bases, and the junction held 3 bases outside the gene matches. The CDR3 sequence is CASGDRGYEQYF. The CDR3 DNA sequence: TGTGCCAGCGGCGACAGGGGCTACGAGCAGTACTTC.

This rearrangement joins TRBV5-6 to TRBJ1-6; TRBD1 agrees at 7 bases. Germline CDR1 reads SGHDT; CDR2 reads YYEEEE. The trim removed 4 bases at V and 7 bases at J, leaving 11 bases unmatched. The CDR3 spans 16 residues. DNA for the CDR3: TGTGCCAGCAGCCTCAGGGGGAACGTAGGCAATTCACCCCTCCACTTT. Residues: CASSLRGNVGNSPLHF.

The chain recombines TRBV28 with TRBJ2-7; D unclear. CDR1 and CDR2 from the germline V gene are MDHEN and SYDVKM. V shed 3 bases and J shed 7 bases, with 7 bases lying between them. There are 11 residues in the CDR3. This chain's CDR3 is CASSFLREQYF. The CDR3 DNA sequence: TGTGCCAGCAGTTTCTTGCGGGAGCAGTACTTC.

This clone came up once. The chain combines TRBV15 with TRBJ2-3; 10 bases match TRBD2. V shed 5 bases and J 0 bases; nucleotides not matched to a gene: 5. Germline-derived CDR1 and CDR2 are LNHNV and YYDKDF (reference sequence). The CDR3 consists of 16 residues. The CDR3 protein is CATSGGTSVSTDTQYF. CDR3 in DNA: TGTGCCACCAGCGGGGGGACTAGCGTTAGCACAGATACGCAGTATTTT. Using reference TRBV15 and TRBJ2-3 for the parts outside the CDR3, the full variable domain is DAMVIQNPRYQVTQFGKPVTLSCSQTLNHNVMYWYQQKSSQAPKLLFHYYDKDFNNEADTPDNFQSRRPNTSFCFLDIRSPGLGDTAMYLCATSGGTSVSTDTQYFGPGTRLTVL.